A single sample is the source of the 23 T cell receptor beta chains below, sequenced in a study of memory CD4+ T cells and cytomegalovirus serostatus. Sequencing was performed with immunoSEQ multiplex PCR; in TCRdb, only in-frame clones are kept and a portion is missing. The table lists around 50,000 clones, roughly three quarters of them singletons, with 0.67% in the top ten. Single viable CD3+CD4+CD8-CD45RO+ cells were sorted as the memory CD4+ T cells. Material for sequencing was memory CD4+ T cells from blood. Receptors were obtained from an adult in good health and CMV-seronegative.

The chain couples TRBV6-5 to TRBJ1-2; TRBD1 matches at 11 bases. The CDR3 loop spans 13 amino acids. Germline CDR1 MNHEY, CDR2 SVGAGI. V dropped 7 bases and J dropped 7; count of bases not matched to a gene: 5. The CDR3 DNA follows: TGTGCCAGCACCCCAGGACAGGGGGCTGGCTACACCTTC. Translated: CASTPGQGAGYTF.

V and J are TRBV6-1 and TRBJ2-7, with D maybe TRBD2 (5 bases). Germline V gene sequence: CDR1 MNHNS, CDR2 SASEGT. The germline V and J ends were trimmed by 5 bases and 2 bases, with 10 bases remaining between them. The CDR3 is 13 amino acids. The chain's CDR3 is CASSYLGAYEQYF. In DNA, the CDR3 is TGTGCCAGCAGTTATCTCGGGGCCTACGAGCAGTACTTC.

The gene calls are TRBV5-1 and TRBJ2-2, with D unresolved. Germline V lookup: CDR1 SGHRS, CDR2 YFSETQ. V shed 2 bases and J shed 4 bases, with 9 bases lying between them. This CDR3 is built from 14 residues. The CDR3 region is CASSLRAGTGELFF. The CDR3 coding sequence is TGCGCCAGCAGCTTACGCGCCGGCACCGGGGAGCTGTTTTTT.

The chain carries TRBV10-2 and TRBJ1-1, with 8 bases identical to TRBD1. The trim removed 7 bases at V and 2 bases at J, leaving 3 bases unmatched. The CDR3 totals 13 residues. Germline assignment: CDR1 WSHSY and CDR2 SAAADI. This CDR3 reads CASNDRGNTEAFF. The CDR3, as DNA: TGCGCCAGCAACGACAGGGGTAACACTGAAGCTTTCTTT.

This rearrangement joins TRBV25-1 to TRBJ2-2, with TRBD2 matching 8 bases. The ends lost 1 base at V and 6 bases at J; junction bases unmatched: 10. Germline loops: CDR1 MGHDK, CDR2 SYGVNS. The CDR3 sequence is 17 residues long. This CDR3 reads CASSESGSGIKAGELFF. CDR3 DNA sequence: TGTGCCAGCAGTGAATCGGGTAGCGGGATAAAGGCCGGGGAGCTGTTTTTT. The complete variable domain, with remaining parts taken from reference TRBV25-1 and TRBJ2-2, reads EADIYQTPRYLVIGTGKKITLECSQTMGHDKMYWYQQDPGMELHLIHYSYGVNSTEKGDLSSESTVSRIRTEHFPLTLESARPSHTSQYLCASSESGSGIKAGELFFGEGSRLTVL.

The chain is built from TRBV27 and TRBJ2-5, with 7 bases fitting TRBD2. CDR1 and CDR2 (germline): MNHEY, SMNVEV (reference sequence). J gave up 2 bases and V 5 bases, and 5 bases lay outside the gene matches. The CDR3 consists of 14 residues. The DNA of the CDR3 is TGTGCCAGCAGTACTCGCGGGGGTCAAGAGACCCAGTACTTC. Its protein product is CASSTRGGQETQYF.

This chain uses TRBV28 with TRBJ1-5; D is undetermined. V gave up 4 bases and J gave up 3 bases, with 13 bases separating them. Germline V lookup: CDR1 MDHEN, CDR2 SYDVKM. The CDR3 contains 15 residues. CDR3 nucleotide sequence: TGTGCCAGCAGTTCAAGGATGGAGGCCAATCAGCCCCAGCATTTT. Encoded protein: CASSSRMEANQPQHF.

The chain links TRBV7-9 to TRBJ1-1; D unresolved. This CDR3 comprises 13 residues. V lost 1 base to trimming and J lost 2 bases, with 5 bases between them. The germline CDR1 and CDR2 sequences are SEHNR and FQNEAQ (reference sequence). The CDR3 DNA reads TGTGCCAGCAGCTTAGAAGCAAACACTGAAGCTTTCTTT. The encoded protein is CASSLEANTEAFF.

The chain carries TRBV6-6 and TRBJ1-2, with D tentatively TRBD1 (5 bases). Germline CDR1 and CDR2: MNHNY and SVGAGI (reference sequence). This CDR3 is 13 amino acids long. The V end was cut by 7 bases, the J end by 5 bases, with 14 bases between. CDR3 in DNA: TGTGCCAGCAACTCCGGGACGCCGTATGGCTACACCTTC. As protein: CASNSGTPYGYTF.

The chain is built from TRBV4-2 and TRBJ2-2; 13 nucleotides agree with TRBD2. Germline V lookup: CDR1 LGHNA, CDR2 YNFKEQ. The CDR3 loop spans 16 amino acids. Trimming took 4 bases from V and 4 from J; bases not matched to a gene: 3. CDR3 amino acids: CASSRRLAGGTGELFF. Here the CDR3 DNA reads TGTGCCAGCAGCCGCAGACTAGCGGGAGGCACCGGGGAGCTGTTTTTT.

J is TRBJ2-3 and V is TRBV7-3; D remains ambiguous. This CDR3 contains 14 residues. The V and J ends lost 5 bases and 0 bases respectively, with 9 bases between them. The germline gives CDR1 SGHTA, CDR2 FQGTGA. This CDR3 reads CASSPQASTDTQYF. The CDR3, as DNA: TGTGCCAGCAGCCCTCAGGCAAGCACAGATACGCAGTATTTT.

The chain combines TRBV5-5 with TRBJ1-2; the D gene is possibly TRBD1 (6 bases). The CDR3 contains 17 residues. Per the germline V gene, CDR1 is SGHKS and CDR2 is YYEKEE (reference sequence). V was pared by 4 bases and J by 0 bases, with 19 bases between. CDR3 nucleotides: TGTGCCAGCAGCGTGGGTTTGAAGGACAGATCTAACTATGGCTACACCTTC. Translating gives CASSVGLKDRSNYGYTF.

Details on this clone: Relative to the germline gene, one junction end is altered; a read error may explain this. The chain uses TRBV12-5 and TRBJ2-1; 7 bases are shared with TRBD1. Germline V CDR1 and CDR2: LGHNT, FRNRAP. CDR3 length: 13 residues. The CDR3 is CASAPTPRDSLIF. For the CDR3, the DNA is TGTGCTAGTGCCCCGACCCCCCGGGACAGTCTGATCTTC.

The CDR3 here is CASRSLLTGNGAEAFF. Written as DNA, the CDR3 is TGTGCCAGCAGATCACTTTTGACGGGAAATGGGGCTGAAGCTTTCTTT. The chain employs TRBV11-2 and TRBJ1-1; no reliable D call. Trimming stripped 6 bases from V and 6 bases from J, with 23 bases between. The CDR3 length is 16 residues. Germline V gene lookup returns CDR1 SGHAT and CDR2 FQNNGV.

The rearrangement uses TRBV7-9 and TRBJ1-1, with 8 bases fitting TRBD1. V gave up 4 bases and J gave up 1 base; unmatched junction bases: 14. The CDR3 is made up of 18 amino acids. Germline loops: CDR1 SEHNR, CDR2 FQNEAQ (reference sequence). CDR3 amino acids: CASSYGAGGWVGNTEAFF. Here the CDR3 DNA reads TGTGCCAGCAGCTATGGGGCAGGGGGCTGGGTTGGGAACACTGAAGCTTTCTTT.

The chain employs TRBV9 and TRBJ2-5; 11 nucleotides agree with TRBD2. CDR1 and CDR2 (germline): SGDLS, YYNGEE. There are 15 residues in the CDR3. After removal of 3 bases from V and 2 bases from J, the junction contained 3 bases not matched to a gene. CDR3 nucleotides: TGTGCCAGCAGCGGACTAGCGGGGCCACAAGAGACCCAGTACTTC. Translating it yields CASSGLAGPQETQYF. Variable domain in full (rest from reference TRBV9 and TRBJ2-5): DSGVTQTPKHLITATGQRVTLRCSPRSGDLSVYWYQQSLDQGLQFLIQYYNGEERAKGNILERFSAQQFPDLHSELNLSSLELGDSALYFCASSGLAGPQETQYFGPGTRLLVL.

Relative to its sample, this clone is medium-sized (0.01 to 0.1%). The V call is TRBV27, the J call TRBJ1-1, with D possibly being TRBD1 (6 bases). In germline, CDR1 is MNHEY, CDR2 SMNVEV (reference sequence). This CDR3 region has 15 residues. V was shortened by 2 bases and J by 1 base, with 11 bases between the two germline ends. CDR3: CASSLNRGANTEAFF. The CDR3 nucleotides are TGTGCCAGCAGTTTAAATCGGGGGGCGAACACTGAAGCTTTCTTT.

CDR3 DNA sequence: TGTGCCAGCAGCTTATGGGGACAGTCTGAAGCTTTCTTT. Protein product: CASSLWGQSEAFF. The J gene is TRBJ1-1, the V gene TRBV11-1; 7 bases are shared with TRBD1. This CDR3 is 13 amino acids long. Trimming removed 2 bases from V and 6 bases from J; junction bases left unmatched: 3. The germline CDR1 and CDR2 sequences are SGHAT and FQDESV (reference sequence).

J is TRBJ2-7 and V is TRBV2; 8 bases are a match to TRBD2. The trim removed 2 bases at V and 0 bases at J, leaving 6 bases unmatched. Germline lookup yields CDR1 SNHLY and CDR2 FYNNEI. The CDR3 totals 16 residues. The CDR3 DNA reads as TGTGCCAGCAGTGAATTACCAAGCGGGAGCTCCTACGAGCAGTACTTC. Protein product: CASSELPSGSSYEQYF.

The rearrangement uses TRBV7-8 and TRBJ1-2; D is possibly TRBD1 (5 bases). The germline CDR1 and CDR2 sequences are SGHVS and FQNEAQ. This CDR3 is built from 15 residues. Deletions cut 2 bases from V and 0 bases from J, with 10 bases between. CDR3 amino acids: CASSLIRQSNYGYTF. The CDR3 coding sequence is TGTGCCAGCAGCTTAATACGACAGTCTAACTATGGCTACACCTTC.

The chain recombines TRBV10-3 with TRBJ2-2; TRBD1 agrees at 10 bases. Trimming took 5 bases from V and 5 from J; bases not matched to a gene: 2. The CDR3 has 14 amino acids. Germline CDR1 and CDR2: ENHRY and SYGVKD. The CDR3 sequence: CAISPGQGTGELFF. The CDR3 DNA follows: TGTGCCATCAGTCCGGGACAGGGGACCGGGGAGCTGTTTTTT.

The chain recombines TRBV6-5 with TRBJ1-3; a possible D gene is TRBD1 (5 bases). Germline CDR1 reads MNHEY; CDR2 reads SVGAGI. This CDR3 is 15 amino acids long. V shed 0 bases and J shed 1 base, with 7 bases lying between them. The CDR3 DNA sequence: TGTGCCAGCAGTTACTCACGGGGGTCTGGAAACACCATATATTTT. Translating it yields CASSYSRGSGNTIYF.

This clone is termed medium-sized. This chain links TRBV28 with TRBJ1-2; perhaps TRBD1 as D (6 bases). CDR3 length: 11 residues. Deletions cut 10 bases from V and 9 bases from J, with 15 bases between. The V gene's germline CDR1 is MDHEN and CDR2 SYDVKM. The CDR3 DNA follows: TGTGCCACCGATAACAGGGCTAGCTACACCTTC. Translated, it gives CATDNRASYTF.